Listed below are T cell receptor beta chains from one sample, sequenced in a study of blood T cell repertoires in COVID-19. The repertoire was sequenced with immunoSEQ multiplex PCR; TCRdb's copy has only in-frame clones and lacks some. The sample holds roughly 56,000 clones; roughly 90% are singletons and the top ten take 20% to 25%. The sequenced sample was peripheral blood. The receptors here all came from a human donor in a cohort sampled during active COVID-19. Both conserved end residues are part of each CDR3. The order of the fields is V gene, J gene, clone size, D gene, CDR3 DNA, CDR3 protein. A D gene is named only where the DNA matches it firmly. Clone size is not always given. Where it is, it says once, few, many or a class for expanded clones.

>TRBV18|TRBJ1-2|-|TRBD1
TGTGCCAGCTCAGAGGGACAGACCGGCGGCTACACCTTC
CASSEGQTGGYTF
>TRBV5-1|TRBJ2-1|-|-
TGCGCCAGCAGCTTGGACAGCTTTGGTGAGCAGTTCTTC
CASSLDSFGEQFF
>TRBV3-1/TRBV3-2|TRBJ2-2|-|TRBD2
TGTGCCAGCAGCCATGACACGGGGGGGAGGGGCCACACCGGGGAGCTGTTTTTT
CASSHDTGGRGHTGELFF
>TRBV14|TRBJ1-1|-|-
TGTGCCAGCAGCGGAGCCCCGGGGGGGACTGAAGCTTTCTTT
CASSGAPGGTEAFF
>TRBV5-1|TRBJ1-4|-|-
TGCGCCAGCAGCTTGGAGAGTTCCCTAGCAGCTAATGAAAAACTGTTTTTT
CASSLESSLAANEKLFF
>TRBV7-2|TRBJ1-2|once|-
TGTGCCAGCCAGGAGGTAAACCGCTATGGCTACACCTTC
CASQEVNRYGYTF
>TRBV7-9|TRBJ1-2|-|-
TGTGCCAGCAGCTTAAGTGGGCCAAACTATGGCTACACCTTC
CASSLSGPNYGYTF
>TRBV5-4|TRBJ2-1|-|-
TGTGCCAGCAGCTTGTTCACAGGTTCCTACAATGAGCAGTTCTTC
CASSLFTGSYNEQFF
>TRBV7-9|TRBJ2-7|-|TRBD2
TGTGCCAGCAGCTCCGGCACTAGCGGGGGGCCGGAACTCTACGAGCAGTACTTC
CASSSGTSGGPELYEQYF
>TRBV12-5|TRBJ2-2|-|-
TGTGCTAGTCGATGGGGGGCCGGGGAGCTGTTTTTT
CASRWGAGELFF
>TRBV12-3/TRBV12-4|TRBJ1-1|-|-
TGTGCCAGCAGAACACAAACAGGAACTGAAGCTTTCTTT
CASRTQTGTEAFF
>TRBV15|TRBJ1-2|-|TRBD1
TGTGCCACCAGCAGAGGGGACAGGTTACTTCCGGATGGCTACACCTTC
CATSRGDRLLPDGYTF
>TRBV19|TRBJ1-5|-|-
TGTGCCAGTAGTACTACAGGGAATGGCAATCAGCCCCAGCATTTT
CASSTTGNGNQPQHF
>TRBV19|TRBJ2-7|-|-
TGTGCCAGTAGCCCGAGGACAAGCACACGGAGCGAGCAGTACTTC
CASSPRTSTRSEQYF
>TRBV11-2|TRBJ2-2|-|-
TGTGCCAGCAGCGGCGGGCCGAACACCGGGGAGCTGTTTTTT
CASSGGPNTGELFF
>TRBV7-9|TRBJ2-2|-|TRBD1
TGTGCCAGCAGCTTCACAGGGGGTCCCTCGAACACCGGGGAGCTGTTTTTT
CASSFTGGPSNTGELFF
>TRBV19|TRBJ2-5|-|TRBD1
TGTGCCACAAGGGACAGGGTGGATGGAGAGACCCAGTACTTC
CATRDRVDGETQYF
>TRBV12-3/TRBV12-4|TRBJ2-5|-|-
TGTGCCAGCAGTCGGGACTTACAAGAGACCCAGTACTTC
CASSRDLQETQYF
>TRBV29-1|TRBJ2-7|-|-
TGCAGCGTTGAAGATTGGGGGGACCTTACCTACGAGCAGTACTTC
CSVEDWGDLTYEQYF
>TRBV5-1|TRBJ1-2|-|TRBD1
TGCGCCAGCAGCTTGTCCCCCGGGACAGGGGTTACCTATGGCTACACCTTC
CASSLSPGTGVTYGYTF
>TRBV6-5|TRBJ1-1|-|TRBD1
TGTGCCAGCAGATATACAGGGGGCACTGAAGCTTTCTTT
CASRYTGGTEAFF
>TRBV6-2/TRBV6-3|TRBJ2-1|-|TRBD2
TGTGCCAGCAGTTACTCTATCGGACTAGCGAGCAATGAGCAGTTCTTC
CASSYSIGLASNEQFF
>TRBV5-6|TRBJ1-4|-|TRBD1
TGTGCCAGCAGATACAGGGGTGAAAAACTGTTTTTT
CASRYRGEKLFF
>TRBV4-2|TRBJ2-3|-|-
TGTGCCAGCAGCCAAGTCGGTCAGGGGTCCACAGATACGCAGTATTTT
CASSQVGQGSTDTQYF
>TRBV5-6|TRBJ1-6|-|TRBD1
TGTGCCAGCAGCTTGACAGGGGGCAGGTATAATTCACCCCTCCACTTT
CASSLTGGRYNSPLHF
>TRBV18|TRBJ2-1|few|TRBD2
TGTGCCAGCTCCACAGGGGTAGCGGGGGCAAATGAGCAGTTCTTC
CASSTGVAGANEQFF
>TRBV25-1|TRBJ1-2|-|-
TGTGCCAGCGGAGGCGTATTGAGTGGCTACACCTTC
CASGGVLSGYTF
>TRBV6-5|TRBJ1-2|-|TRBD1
TGTGCCAGCAGTTACTCGTACGGGACAGGGCTCTATGGCTACACCTTC
CASSYSYGTGLYGYTF
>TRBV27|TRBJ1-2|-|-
TGTGCCAGCAGTGCCGACAGGTTAACCTATGGCTACACCTTC
CASSADRLTYGYTF
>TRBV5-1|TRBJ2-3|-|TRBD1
TGCGCCAGCAGTTACGGACAGGGCACAGATACGCAGTATTTT
CASSYGQGTDTQYF
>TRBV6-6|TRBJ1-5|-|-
TGTGCCAGCAGTTACTTGGACAGTTTCAATCAGCCCCAGCATTTT
CASSYLDSFNQPQHF
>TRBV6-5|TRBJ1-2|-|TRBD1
TGTGCCAGCAGCGACAGGGCCGGCTTTGGCTACACCTTC
CASSDRAGFGYTF
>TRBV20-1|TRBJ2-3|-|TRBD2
TGCAGTGCTAGTTTGGGACTAGCCCCAGATACGCAGTATTTT
CSASLGLAPDTQYF
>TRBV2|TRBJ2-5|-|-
TGTGCCAGCAGTGAAGAGGTGCGGAAGACCCAGTACTTC
CASSEEVRKTQYF
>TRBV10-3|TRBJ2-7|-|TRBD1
TGTGCCATCAGTGGCGGTCTCGGACAGGCTTCCTCCTACGAGCAGTACTTC
CAISGGLGQASSYEQYF
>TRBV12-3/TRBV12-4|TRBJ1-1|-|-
TGTGCCAGCAGTTTGATGGCAGACACTGAAGCTTTCTTT
CASSLMADTEAFF
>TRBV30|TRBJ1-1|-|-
TGTGCCTGGAGTGCAGGCTCGAACACTGAAGCTTTCTTT
CAWSAGSNTEAFF
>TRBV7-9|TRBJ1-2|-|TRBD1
TGTGCCAGCAGCGACACTGGGACAGGGGGGCCCTATGGCTACACCTTC
CASSDTGTGGPYGYTF
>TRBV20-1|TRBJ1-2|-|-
TGCAGTGCTAGTCCTATTGACAGAAGTAACTATGGCTACACCTTC
CSASPIDRSNYGYTF
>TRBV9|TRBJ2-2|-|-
TGTGCCAGCAGCGTAGCTACGGGCGCGGACTACACCGGGGAGCTGTTTTTT
CASSVATGADYTGELFF
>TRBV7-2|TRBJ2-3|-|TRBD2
TGTGCCAGCAGCTCCGGACTAGCGGGGCGCACAGATACGCAGTATTTT
CASSSGLAGRTDTQYF
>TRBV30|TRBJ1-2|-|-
TGTGCCTGGAGTGTCGGGGGTTCGGGCTATGGCTACACCTTC
CAWSVGGSGYGYTF
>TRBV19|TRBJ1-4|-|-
TGTGCCAGTAGTATAGGAGACAGAAGCAATGAAAAACTGTTTTTT
CASSIGDRSNEKLFF
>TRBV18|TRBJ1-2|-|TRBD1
TGTGCCAGCTCACCAAGGCTCGAAGGGGGCGACTATGGCTACACCTTC
CASSPRLEGGDYGYTF
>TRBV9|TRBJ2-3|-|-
TGTGCCAGCAGCGGCTACGGCACAGATACGCAGTATTTT
CASSGYGTDTQYF